This section outlines one T cell receptor (beta chain) sequence together with its context. No cognate antigen has been identified for it. This sample is drawn from a study of monozygotic twins with inflammatory bowel disease (dated by TCRdb to between 2018 and 2021). General notes on the study: The full study comprised some 30 monozygotic twin pairs: nine German pairs (four IBD-concordant, five IBD-discordant) and 19 IBD-discordant Danish pairs. The search for disease-associated traits relied mainly on comparing IBD patients with their genetically identical healthy co-twins within discordant pairs. Each individual had, on average, about 151 000 unique TCRalpha sequences and 181 000 unique TCRbeta sequences available for analysis.

On the study overall, not on this receptor specifically: Different T cell subtypes could not be distinguished in the analysis. Background noise and inter-individual variability may have been introduced into the repertoires by the differing immunosuppressive treatments among patients. Fewer clonotypes were shared with other individuals by IBD patients than by healthy twins, most markedly in patients showing signs of disease activity. The results gave no support for a single strong signal or clonotype linked to IBD. Repertoire similarity did not differ between concordant and discordant twins, possibly due to limited statistical power. Measured by the inverse Simpson index, TCRbeta repertoire diversity was lower in IBD patients than in their healthy co-twins.

The protocol used for the library was 5' RACE. Preparation of each TCR library used 3,000 to 4,000 ng of total RNA. cDNA was synthesized with SMARTScribe reverse transcriptase in eight separate reactions per sample. During cDNA synthesis, unique molecular identifiers containing a 6-nucleotide sample barcode were introduced by template switching. Two nested PCRs of around 16 and 10 cycles amplified the TCRalpha and TCRbeta cDNA, and bead purification followed each PCR. Before amplification, the cDNA was both treated with uracil DNA-glycosylase and purified with the QIAquick PCR purification kit. The second PCR added Illumina TruSeq-compatible adapters along with sample-specific barcodes. TapeStation and Qubit were used to check library quality and concentration, and 4.5 to 6 ng of each library was pooled. Sequencing of the pooled libraries was done on an Illumina HiSeq2500 single-index Rapid Run using custom sequencing primers and 2 x 100 bp reads. The paper's data handling went like this. MiGEC version 1.2.6 was used for UMI-based consensus assembly, which corrected PCR and sequencing errors. MiXCR version 2.1.1 was used for V(D)J alignment, clonotype assembly and CDR3 extraction. To normalise gene usage, clonotype sharing and MAIT/NKT TCR abundance, the analysis used the top 1000, 10 000 and 20 000 clonotypes per sample. After downsampling to 27 000 UMIs, diversity was calculated as the inverse Simpson index using the vegan R package. Paired Mann-Whitney U tests on discordant twin pairs were used, with Benjamini-Hochberg multiple-testing correction. After TCRdb reprocessed the reads, each CDR3 protein sequence was kept as one row, without DNA. The authors' filters were not applied to this entry. This sample's table lists more than 85,000 distinct CDR3 sequences. The ten largest clonotypes hold around 12% of the sample.

Including the terminal cysteine and phenylalanine, the CDR3 comprises 15 residues. No DNA was logged. Taken from the germline V gene (reference sequence), the CDR1 and CDR2 loops are DFQATT and SNEGSKA. An approximately 2.6 ml peripheral blood sample was drawn into PAXgene tubes per donor and stored at -80°C. Without T cell sorting, total RNA was isolated from whole blood using the PAXgene blood miRNA kit on an automated QIAcube. Peripheral blood from monozygotic twin pairs who were concordant or discordant for inflammatory bowel disease underwent deep TCRalpha and TCRbeta repertoire profiling using unique molecular barcoding. Smoking habits were recorded for all twin pairs, and each individual was classified as a current, former or never smoker.

The V and J segments used are TRBV20-1 and TRBJ1-5; TCRdb selects TRBD1, and the lack of DNA leaves this call unchecked. The material sequenced was blood. The TCR was taken from a human donor with ulcerative colitis or Crohn's disease, or a healthy co-twin of an affected twin (not recorded which). Here the CDR3 is given as CSASPDGGGDQPQHF.